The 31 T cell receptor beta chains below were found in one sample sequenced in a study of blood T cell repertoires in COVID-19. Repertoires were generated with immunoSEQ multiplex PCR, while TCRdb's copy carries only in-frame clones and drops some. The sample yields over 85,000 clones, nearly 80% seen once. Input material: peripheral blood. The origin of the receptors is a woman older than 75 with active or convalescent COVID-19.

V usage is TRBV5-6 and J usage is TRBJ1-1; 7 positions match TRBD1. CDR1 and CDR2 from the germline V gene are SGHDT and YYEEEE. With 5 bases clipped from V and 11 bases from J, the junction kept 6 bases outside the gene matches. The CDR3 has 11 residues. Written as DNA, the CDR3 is TGTGCCAGCAGTTCCACAGGGGAGGCTTTCTTT. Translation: CASSSTGEAFF. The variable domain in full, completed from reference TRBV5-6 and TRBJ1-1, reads DAGVTQSPTHLIKTRGQQVTLRCSPKSGHDTVSWYQQALGQGPQFIFQYYEEEERQRGNFPDRFSGHQFPNYSSELNVNALLLGDSALYLCASSSTGEAFFGQGTRLTVV.

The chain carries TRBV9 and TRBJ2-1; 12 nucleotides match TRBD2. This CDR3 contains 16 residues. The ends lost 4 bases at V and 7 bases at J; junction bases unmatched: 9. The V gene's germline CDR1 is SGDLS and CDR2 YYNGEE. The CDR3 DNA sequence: TGTGCCAGCAGCCCCCGACTAGCGGGAGTACTTAATGAGCAGTTCTTC. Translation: CASSPRLAGVLNEQFF.

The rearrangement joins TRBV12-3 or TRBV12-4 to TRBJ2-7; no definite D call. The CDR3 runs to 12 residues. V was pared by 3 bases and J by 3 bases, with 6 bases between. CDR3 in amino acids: CASSFDFYEQYF. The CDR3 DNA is TGTGCCAGCAGTTTCGACTTCTACGAGCAGTACTTC.

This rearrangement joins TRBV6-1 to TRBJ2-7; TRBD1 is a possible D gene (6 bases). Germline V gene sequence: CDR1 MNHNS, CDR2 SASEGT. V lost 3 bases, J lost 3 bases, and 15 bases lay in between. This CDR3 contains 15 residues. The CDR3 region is CASSERSGDGYEQYF. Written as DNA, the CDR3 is TGTGCCAGCAGTGAGCGGTCAGGGGACGGCTACGAGCAGTACTTC.

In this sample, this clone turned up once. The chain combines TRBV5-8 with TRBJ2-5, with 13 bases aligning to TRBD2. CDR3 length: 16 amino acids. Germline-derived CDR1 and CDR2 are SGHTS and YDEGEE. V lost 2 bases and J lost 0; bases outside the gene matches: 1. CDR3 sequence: CASSLGTSGNQETQYF. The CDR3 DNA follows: TGTGCCAGCAGCTTAGGGACTAGCGGGAACCAAGAGACCCAGTACTTC.

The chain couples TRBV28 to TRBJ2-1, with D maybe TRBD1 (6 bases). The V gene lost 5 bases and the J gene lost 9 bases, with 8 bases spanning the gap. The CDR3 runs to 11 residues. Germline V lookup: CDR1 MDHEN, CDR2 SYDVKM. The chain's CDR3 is CASSNRAEQFF. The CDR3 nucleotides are TGTGCCAGCAGTAACAGGGCTGAGCAGTTCTTC.

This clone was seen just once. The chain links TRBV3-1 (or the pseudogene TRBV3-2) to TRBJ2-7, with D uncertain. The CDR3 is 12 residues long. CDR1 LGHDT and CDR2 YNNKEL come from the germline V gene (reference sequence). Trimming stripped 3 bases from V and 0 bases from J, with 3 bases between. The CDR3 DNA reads TGTGCCAGCAGCCAGCGCTCCTACGAGCAGTACTTC. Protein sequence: CASSQRSYEQYF.

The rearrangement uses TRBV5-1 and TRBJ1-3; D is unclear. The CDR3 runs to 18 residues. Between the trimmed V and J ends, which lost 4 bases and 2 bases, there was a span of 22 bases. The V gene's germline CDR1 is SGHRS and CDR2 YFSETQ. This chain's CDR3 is CASSITPQEAYPGNTIYF. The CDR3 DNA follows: TGCGCCAGCAGCATCACCCCTCAGGAGGCATACCCTGGAAACACCATATATTTT.

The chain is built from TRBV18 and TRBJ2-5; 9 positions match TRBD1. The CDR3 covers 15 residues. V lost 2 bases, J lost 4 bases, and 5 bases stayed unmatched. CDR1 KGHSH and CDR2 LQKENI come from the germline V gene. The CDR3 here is CASSPTGTGIETQYF. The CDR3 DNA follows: TGTGCCAGCTCACCAACCGGGACAGGGATAGAGACCCAGTACTTC.

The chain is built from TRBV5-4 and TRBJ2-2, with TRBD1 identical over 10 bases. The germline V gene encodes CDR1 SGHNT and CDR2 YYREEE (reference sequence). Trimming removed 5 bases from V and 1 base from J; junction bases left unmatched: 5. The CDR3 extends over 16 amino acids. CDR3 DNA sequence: TGTGCCAGCAGGACGGGACAGGGGAGGAACACCGGGGAGCTGTTTTTT. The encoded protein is CASRTGQGRNTGELFF.

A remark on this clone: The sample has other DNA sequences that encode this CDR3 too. This chain's CDR3 is CASKREDSLNTEAFF. The CDR3, as DNA: TGTGCCAGCAAGAGAGAGGACAGCCTGAACACTGAAGCTTTCTTT. J is TRBJ1-1 and V is TRBV6-4, with D possibly matching TRBD1 (6 bases). The CDR3 has 15 residues. The ends were cut back, 7 bases at V and 0 bases at J, with 15 bases in the middle. Germline V lookup: CDR1 MRHNA, CDR2 SNTAGT.

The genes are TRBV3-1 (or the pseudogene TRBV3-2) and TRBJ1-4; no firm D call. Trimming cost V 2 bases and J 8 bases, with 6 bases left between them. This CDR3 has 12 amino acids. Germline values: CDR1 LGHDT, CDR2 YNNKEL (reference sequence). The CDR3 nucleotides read TGTGCCAGCAGCCAACGTTCCGAAAAACTGTTTTTT. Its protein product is CASSQRSEKLFF.

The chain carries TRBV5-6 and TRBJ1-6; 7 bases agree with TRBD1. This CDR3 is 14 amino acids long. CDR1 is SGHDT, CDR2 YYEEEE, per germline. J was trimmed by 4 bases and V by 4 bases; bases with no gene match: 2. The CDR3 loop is CASSNRGYNSPLHF. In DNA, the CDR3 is TGTGCCAGCAGCAACAGGGGTTATAATTCACCCCTCCACTTT.

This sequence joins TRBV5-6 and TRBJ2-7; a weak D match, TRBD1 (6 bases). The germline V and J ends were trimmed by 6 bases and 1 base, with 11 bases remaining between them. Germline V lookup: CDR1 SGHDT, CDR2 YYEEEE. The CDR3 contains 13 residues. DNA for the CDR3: TGTGCCAGCAACAGACAGGCTTCCTACGAGCAGTACTTC. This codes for CASNRQASYEQYF.

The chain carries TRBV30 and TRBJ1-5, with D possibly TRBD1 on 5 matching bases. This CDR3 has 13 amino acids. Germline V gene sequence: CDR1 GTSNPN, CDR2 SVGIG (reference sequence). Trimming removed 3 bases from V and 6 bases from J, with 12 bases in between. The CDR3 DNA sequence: TGTGCCTGGAGCGCGGGGGGTAGTCAGCCCCAGCATTTT. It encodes CAWSAGGSQPQHF. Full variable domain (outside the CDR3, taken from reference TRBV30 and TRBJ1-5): SQTIHQWPATLVQPVGSPLSLECTVEGTSNPNLYWYRQAAGRGLQLLFYSVGIGQISSEVPQNLSASRPQDRQFILSSKKLLLSDSGFYLCAWSAGGSQPQHFGDGTRLSIL.

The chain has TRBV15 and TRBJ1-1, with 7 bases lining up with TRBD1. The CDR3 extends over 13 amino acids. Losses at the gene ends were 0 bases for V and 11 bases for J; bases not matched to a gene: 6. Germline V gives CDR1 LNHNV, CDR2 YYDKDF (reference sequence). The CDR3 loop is CATSREARGEAFF. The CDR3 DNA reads TGTGCCACCAGCAGAGAGGCCAGGGGGGAGGCTTTCTTT.

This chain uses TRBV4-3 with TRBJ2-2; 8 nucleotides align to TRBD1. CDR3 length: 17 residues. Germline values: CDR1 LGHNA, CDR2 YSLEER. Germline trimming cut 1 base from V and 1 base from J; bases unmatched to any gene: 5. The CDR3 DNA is TGCGCCAGCAGCCAAGCGTCCAGGGGGCTGAACACCGGGGAGCTGTTTTTT. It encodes CASSQASRGLNTGELFF.

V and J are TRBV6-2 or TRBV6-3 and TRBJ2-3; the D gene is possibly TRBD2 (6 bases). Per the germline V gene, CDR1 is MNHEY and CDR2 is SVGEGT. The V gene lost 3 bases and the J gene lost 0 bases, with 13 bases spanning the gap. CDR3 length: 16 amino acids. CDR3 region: CASSYGGISSTDTQYF. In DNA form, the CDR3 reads TGTGCCAGCAGTTATGGAGGGATCTCTAGCACAGATACGCAGTATTTT.

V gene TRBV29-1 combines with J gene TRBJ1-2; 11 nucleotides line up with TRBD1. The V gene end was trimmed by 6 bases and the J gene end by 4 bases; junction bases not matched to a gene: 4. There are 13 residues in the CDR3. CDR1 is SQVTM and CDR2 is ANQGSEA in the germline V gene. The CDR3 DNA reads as TGCAGCGTCCGGGACAGGGGGACCTATGGCTACACCTTC. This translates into CSVRDRGTYGYTF.

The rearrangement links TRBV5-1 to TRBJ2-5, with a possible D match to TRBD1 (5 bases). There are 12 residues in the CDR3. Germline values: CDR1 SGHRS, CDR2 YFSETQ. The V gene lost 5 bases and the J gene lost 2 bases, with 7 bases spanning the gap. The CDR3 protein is CASRQDQETQYF. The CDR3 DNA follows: TGCGCCAGCAGACAGGATCAAGAGACCCAGTACTTC.

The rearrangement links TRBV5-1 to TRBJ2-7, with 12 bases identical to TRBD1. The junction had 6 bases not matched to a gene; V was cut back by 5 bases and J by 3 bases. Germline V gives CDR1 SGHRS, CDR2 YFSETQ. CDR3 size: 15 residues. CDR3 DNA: TGCGCCAGCAGGTCTGGGACAGGGGGCTTCTACGAGCAGTACTTC. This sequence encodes CASRSGTGGFYEQYF.

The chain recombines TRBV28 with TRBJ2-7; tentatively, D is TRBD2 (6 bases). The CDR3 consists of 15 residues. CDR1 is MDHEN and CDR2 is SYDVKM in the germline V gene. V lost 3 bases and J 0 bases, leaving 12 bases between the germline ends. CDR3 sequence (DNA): TGTGCCAGCAGTTTCTATAGGGGAGGCTCCTACGAGCAGTACTTC. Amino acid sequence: CASSFYRGGSYEQYF.

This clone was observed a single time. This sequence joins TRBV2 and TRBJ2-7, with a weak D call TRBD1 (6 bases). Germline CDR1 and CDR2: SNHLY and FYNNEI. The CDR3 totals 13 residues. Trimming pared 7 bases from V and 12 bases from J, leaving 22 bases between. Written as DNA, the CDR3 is TGTGCCAGCACGGGTGACAGGTCTCCGAAAGGGTACTTC. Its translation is CASTGDRSPKGYF.

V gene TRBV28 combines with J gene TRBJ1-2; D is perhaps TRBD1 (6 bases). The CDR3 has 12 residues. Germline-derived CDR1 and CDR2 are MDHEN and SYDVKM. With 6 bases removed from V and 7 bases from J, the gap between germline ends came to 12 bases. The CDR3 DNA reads TGTGCCAGCAGGGAACAGGGCTCTGGCTACACCTTC. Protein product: CASREQGSGYTF.

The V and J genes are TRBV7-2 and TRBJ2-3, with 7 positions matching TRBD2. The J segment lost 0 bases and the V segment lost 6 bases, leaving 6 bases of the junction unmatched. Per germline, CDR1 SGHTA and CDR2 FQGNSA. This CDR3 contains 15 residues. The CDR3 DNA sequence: TGTGCCAGCAGAGCACTAGCGACTAGCACAGATACGCAGTATTTT. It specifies CASRALATSTDTQYF.

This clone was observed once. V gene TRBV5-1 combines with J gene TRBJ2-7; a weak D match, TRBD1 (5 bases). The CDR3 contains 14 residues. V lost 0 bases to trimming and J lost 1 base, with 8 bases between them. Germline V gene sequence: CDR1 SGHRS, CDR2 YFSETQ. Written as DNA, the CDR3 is TGCGCCAGCAGCTTGGAGTCAGGGTCCTACGAGCAGTACTTC. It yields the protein CASSLESGSYEQYF.

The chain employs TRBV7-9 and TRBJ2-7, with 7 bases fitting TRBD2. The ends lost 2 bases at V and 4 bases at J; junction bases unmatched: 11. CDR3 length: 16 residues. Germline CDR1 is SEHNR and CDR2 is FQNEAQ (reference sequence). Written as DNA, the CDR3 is TGTGCCAGCAGCTTATCGTCTCCGGGAGGTCAGTACGAGCAGTACTTC. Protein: CASSLSSPGGQYEQYF.

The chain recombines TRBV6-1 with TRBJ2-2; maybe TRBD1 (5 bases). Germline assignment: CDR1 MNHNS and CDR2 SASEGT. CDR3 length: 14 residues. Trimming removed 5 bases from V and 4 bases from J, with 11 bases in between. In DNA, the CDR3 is TGTGCCAGCAGTCAAGGACATGGCACCGGGGAGCTGTTTTTT. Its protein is CASSQGHGTGELFF.

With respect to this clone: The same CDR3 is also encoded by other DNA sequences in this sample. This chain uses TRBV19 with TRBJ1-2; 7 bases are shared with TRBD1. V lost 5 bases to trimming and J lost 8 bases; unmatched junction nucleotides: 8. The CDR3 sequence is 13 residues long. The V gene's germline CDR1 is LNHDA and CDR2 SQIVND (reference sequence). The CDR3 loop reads CASSPRTGGGYTF. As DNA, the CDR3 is TGTGCCAGTAGTCCCCGGACAGGAGGCGGCTACACCTTC.

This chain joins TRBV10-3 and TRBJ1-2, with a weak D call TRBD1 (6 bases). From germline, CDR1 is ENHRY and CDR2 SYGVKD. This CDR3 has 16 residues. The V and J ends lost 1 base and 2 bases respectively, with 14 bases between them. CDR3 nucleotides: TGTGCCATCAGTGAGTGGGTTGGGCAGGGGAACTATGGCTACACCTTC. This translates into CAISEWVGQGNYGYTF.

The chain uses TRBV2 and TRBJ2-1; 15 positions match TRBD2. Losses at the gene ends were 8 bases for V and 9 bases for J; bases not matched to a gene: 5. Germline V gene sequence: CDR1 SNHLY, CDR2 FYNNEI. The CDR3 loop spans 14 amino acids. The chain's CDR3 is CASVGLAGGGEQFF. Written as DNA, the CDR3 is TGTGCCAGCGTCGGACTAGCGGGAGGGGGTGAGCAGTTCTTC.